Sequencing of this TCR beta chain was carried out in a study of control samples from healthy donors and cancer patients. This CDR3 is 12 amino acids long. The germline CDR1 and CDR2 sequences are SQVTM and ANQGSEA. V lost 6 bases and J 5 bases, leaving 13 bases between the germline ends. Clones were read by immunoSEQ multiplex PCR, and TCRdb kept only the in-frame ones, dropping some. The sample records around 51,000 clones, roughly 80% being singletons. Sequenced input: blood. This TCR was sampled from a man between 65 and 80 years old in good health. This chain connects TRBV29-1 to TRBJ1-1, with D tentatively TRBD1 (6 bases). The CDR3 loop reads CSVARGLTEAFF. The CDR3 nucleotides are TGCAGCGTGGCCAGGGGTTTGACTGAAGCTTTCTTT.